This TCR beta chain is from a study of blood T cell repertoires in COVID-19. Overall study: Material from acute and convalescent COVID-19 was sourced from the United States, Italy and Spain. Sources were T cells, B-cell-depleted T cells, or PBMCs; the material itself was cDNA or gDNA.

Trimming removed 3 bases from V and 4 bases from J, with 7 bases in between. Per the germline V gene, CDR1 is SGHTA and CDR2 is FQGNSA. The CDR3 spans 13 residues. In the source study's methods: Estimation of nucleated cell counts was performed using reference gene primer amplification. Generated by immunoSEQ multiplex PCR, the TCRdb table keeps only in-frame clones and is missing some. V and J calls and clone size follow that table, whereas D and trimming were derived from the DNA. The sample has roughly 150,000 clones; roughly 82% are singletons. Turning to this clone: Distinct nucleotide sequences in the sample also encode this CDR3.

The V gene is TRBV7-2, the J gene TRBJ1-5; tentative D call: TRBD1 (6 bases). This receptor was obtained from a woman aged 50 to 65 with acute or convalescent COVID-19. The sample consisted of peripheral blood. CDR3 DNA sequence: TGTGCCAGCAGCTTGGGACAAAATCAGCCCCAGCATTTT. As protein: CASSLGQNQPQHF.